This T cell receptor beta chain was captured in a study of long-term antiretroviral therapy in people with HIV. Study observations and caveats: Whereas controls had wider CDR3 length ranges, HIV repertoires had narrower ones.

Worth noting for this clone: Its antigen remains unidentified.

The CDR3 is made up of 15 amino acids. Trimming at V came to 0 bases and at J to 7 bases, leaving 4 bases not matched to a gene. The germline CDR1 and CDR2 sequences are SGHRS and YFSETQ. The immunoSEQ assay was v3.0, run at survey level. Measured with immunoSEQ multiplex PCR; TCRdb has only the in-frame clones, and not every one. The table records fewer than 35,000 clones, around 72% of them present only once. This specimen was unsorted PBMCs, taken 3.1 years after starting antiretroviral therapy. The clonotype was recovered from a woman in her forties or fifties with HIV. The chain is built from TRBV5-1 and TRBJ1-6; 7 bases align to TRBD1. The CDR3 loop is CASSLEGATNSPLHF. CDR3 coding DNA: TGCGCCAGCAGCTTGGAGGGGGCAACGAATTCACCCCTCCACTTT.